This T cell receptor beta chain derives from a study of T cell clonotyping in hematopoietic cell transplantation. General observations from the study: Higher Inverse Simpson Index values in graft donor and pretransplant recipient predicted broader posttransplant TCR diversity.

Sequenced by immunoSEQ multiplex PCR; TCRdb stores in-frame clones only, minus some. The sample yields 25,000 to 30,000 clones, about 93% seen once. This CDR3 is built from 15 residues. Germline CDR1 ENHRY, CDR2 SYGVKD. V was pared by 4 bases and J by 3 bases, with 6 bases of the junction left unmatched. Time point given: recipient sample about 28 days before transplant, after cytoreduction. Details on this clone: Its target is unknown.

The TCR originated in a middle-aged man with acute myeloid leukemia. Some clones in this sample may be carry-over from other donors' samples. The material was peripheral blood mononuclear cells, obtained before stem cell transplant. The chain employs TRBV10-3 and TRBJ2-3, with 8 bases matching TRBD1. The CDR3 here is CAISASGGWTDTQYF. The CDR3 coding sequence is TGTGCCATCAGTGCATCAGGGGGCTGGACAGATACGCAGTATTTT.